This T cell receptor (beta chain) was recovered during a study of a mutant IDH1 vaccine in newly diagnosed glioma (dated by TCRdb to the early 2020s). Study-level background: Of the approximately 35 treated patients, around 62% were male and about 40% were female, and a mean age of roughly 37 years was recorded. Peripheral blood was drawn at six visits: V03 (baseline), V05, V07, V10, V12 and V13. For exploratory analyses, longitudinal TCRB deep sequencing was carried out in 25 to 30 treated patients wherever samples were available. Prior to enrollment, patients had been given standard therapy consisting of radiotherapy alone, temozolomide alone, or radiochemotherapy with temozolomide, with the combination given to most patients.

Library method: the immunoSEQ multiplex PCR assay. Rearranged TCR beta chain sequences were amplified using the hsTCRB Kit according to the manufacturer's protocol. Sequencing of TCRB libraries was carried out on an Illumina MiSeq. In the original analysis: The proprietary platform of the kit vendor was used for demultiplexing, trimming and gene mapping. The table comes from immuneACCESS by way of TCRdb, which keeps in-frame sequences with V and J called. Part of the clones is missing from these tables; in studies checked, under half for an unresolved V gene and the rest for unknown reasons. V, J and clone size are those of that table, while D and trimming were read from the DNA. Recorded for this sample are some 67,000 clones; over 70% of them occurred a single time. The leading ten clones occupy over 4% of the sample. Of note for this clone: Its antigen is currently not known. The record has no base qualities; no much larger clone is one base away.

The time point label for this specimen denotes: baseline, week 1 (first vaccination visit). This sample's treatment or condition label indicates: pre-vaccination baseline after standard-of-care therapy. Donors had newly diagnosed WHO grade 3 or 4 IDH1-mutant astrocytomas with loss of nuclear ATRX. The samples were drawn from NOA16, a multicentre, single-arm, open-label phase I trial in Germany that tested a mutant IDH1 peptide vaccine in humans for the first time. For immunogenicity testing, the blood drawn at visit V03 was used as the baseline sample. The DNeasy Blood and Tissue Kit was used to extract genomic DNA from EDTA blood for TCRB sequencing. The CDR3 sequence holds 14 residues, the cysteine and phenylalanine included. The CDR3 DNA has 42 bases and is translated from base 1. V is reduced by 6 bases and J by 10 bases, leaving a spacing of 16 bases between them. From the germline V gene, CDR1 is MNHEY and CDR2 is SVGAGI.

Beyond this particular receptor, the publication reports: Immune responses induced by the vaccine were seen in over 80% of patients across multiple MHC alleles. PBMC samples for TCRB deep sequencing were selected based on availability. The authors stated that sample limitations prevented analyses of patient blood samples from being reproduced. Pseudoprogression appeared unrelated to alterations in the top peripheral T cell clonotypes detected by TCRB sequencing.

The sequence derives from a woman between 18 and 30 years old with glioma. Some clones in this sample may be carry-over from other donors' samples. The chain was built from TRBV6-5 and TRBJ1-6; possibly the D gene is TRBD1, per 6 matching bases. The sample was peripheral blood mononuclear cells (PBMCs), taken from a glioma patient treated with radiotherapy, temozolomide or both. The encoded CDR3 is CASRTSRGGSPLHF. The nucleotide sequence reads as follows: TGTGCCAGCAGAACGTCCAGGGGAGGCTCACCCCTCCACTTT.